The 13 T cell receptor beta chains below all came from one sample that was sequenced in a study of naive and memory T cell subsets. Both TRBC1 and TRBC2 were covered by a beta constant-region primer of two equimolar oligonucleotides. The ligated cDNA underwent four PCR rounds using SP2 and nested alpha and beta constant-region primers. A single record per CDR3 protein comes from TCRdb applying MiXCR to the UMI-ligation and nested PCR reads. The sample includes about 120,000 distinct CDR3 sequences, 36% of them seen just once. Source material: central memory CD4+ T cells from blood. The receptors derive from a human donor in good health.

The rearrangement joins TRBV6-6 to TRBJ2-7; tentative D call: TRBD2 (6 bases). V dropped 0 bases and J dropped 3 bases, with 9 bases sitting between them. Looked up from germline, CDR1 is MNHNY and CDR2 is SVGAGI (reference sequence). CDR3 length: 14 amino acids. The CDR3 DNA reads as TGTGCCAGCAGTTACTCGGGACTCAACTACGAGCAGTACTTC. Amino acids: CASSYSGLNYEQYF.

For this clonotype: Since no conserved phenylalanine or tryptophan closes the CDR3, a read error is the likely cause. V is TRBV20-1 and J is TRBJ2-1, with TRBD1 identical over 9 bases. Germline V gene data show CDR1 as DFQATT and CDR2 as SNEGSKA (reference sequence). This CDR3 has 13 amino acids. The ends lost 4 bases at V and 7 bases at J; junction bases unmatched: 5. CDR3 residues: CSATRTGVNEQFL. For the CDR3, the DNA is TGCAGTGCTACCAGGACAGGGGTGAATGAGCAGTTCTTA.

This clonotype showed up just a few times. At one boundary the junction diverges from the germline segment, which might be a read error. The rearrangement links TRBV7-7 to TRBJ2-3; unclear D gene. The CDR3 is made up of 15 amino acids. CDR1 and CDR2 (germline): SSHAT, FNYEAQ (reference sequence). The CDR3 spells CASSLGLGPTDTQYF. The CDR3 DNA follows: TGTGCTAGCAGCCTTGGTTTGGGTCCCACAGATACGCAGTATTTT.

This clonotype was observed a few times. V and J are TRBV19 and TRBJ2-5; 11 bases fit TRBD2. Trimming cost V 9 bases and J 0 bases; bases outside gene matches: 3. Germline V gene data show CDR1 as LNHDA and CDR2 as SQIVND (reference sequence). This CDR3 comprises 14 residues. CDR3: CASQTSGNQETQYF. CDR3 coding DNA: TGTGCCAGCCAGACTAGCGGGAACCAAGAGACCCAGTACTTC.

The CDR3 bases are TGTGCCAGCAGCTGGTCGGACAGGGGAGTAGGTGGCTACACCTTC. The encoded protein is CASSWSDRGVGGYTF. The chain joins TRBV7-9 to TRBJ1-2; 9 nucleotides match TRBD1. V was clipped by 4 bases and J by 7 bases; unmatched bases: 10. The germline V gene encodes CDR1 SEHNR and CDR2 FQNEAQ (reference sequence). There are 15 residues in the CDR3.

This clonotype has only a few counts. V and J are TRBV2 and TRBJ2-1; TRBD2 matches 9 bases. Germline lookup yields CDR1 SNHLY and CDR2 FYNNEI. This CDR3 region has 15 residues. The V gene end was trimmed by 6 bases and the J gene end by 6 bases; junction bases not matched to a gene: 9. The CDR3 sequence is CASSSRTSAGNEQFF. CDR3 DNA sequence: TGTGCCAGCAGCTCCCGGACTAGCGCAGGCAATGAGCAGTTCTTC. The variable domain in full, with the rest retrieved from reference TRBV2 and TRBJ2-1, is EPEVTQTPSHQVTQMGQEVILRCVPISNHLYFYWYRQILGQKVEFLVSFYNNEISEKSEIFDDQFSVERPDGSNFTLKIRSTKLEDSAMYFCASSSRTSAGNEQFFGPGTRLTVL.

This clonotype turned up a few times. This chain joins TRBV20-1 and TRBJ1-3, with D tentatively TRBD1 (5 bases). The CDR3 is made up of 14 amino acids. Germline assignment: CDR1 DFQATT and CDR2 SNEGSKA (reference sequence). The V end lost 0 bases, the J end lost 4 bases, and 10 bases lay between the germline ends. This CDR3 reads CSARDTWDGNTIYF. As DNA, the CDR3 is TGCAGTGCTAGAGATACATGGGACGGAAACACCATATATTTT.

The chain employs TRBV28 and TRBJ2-5; D possibly corresponds to TRBD1 (5 bases). V lost 7 bases to trimming and J lost 4 bases, with 25 bases between them. Germline CDR1 is MDHEN and CDR2 is SYDVKM. CDR3 length: 17 amino acids. The CDR3 here is CASKGFKGTKAGETQYF. The CDR3 DNA reads as TGTGCCAGCAAGGGGTTCAAAGGAACTAAGGCTGGAGAGACCCAGTACTTC.

The chain uses TRBV3-1 and TRBJ2-7; TRBD2 agrees at 7 bases. Trimming at V came to 3 bases and at J to 6 bases, leaving 8 bases not matched to a gene. The CDR3 has 14 amino acids. Germline V lookup: CDR1 LGHDT, CDR2 YNNKEL (reference sequence). The CDR3 protein is CASSQFGGSREQYF. CDR3 nucleotide sequence: TGTGCCAGCAGCCAGTTTGGCGGGAGCCGCGAGCAGTACTTC.

The chain links TRBV10-3 to TRBJ2-3; D is ambiguous. This CDR3 comprises 11 residues. Trimming took 4 bases from V and 6 from J, leaving 5 bases between them. Germline CDR1 and CDR2: ENHRY and SYGVKD. The CDR3 coding sequence is TGTGCCATCAGTGTTTCGGATACGCAGTATTTT. This translates into CAISVSDTQYF.

This clonotype has a count of ten or more. The chain joins TRBV5-6 to TRBJ2-7; D may be TRBD2 (5 bases). CDR3 length: 15 residues. CDR1 is SGHDT, CDR2 YYEEEE, per germline. Trimming pared 5 bases from V and 4 bases from J, leaving 19 bases between. The CDR3 sequence is CASRPRRLGNYEQYF. The CDR3 region has the DNA TGTGCCAGCAGACCCCGAAGGCTCGGGAATTACGAGCAGTACTTC. Full variable domain (rest looked up from reference TRBV5-6 and TRBJ2-7): DAGVTQSPTHLIKTRGQQVTLRCSPKSGHDTVSWYQQALGQGPQFIFQYYEEEERQRGNFPDRFSGHQFPNYSSELNVNALLLGDSALYLCASRPRRLGNYEQYFGPGTRLTVT.

This clonotype was detected only a few times. This chain links TRBV28 with TRBJ2-3, with D hard to call. The CDR3 sequence is 13 residues long. Germline V gene data show CDR1 as MDHEN and CDR2 as SYDVKM. The germline V and J ends were trimmed by 11 bases and 3 bases, with 15 bases remaining between them. This CDR3 is CAHMSGDTDTQYF. CDR3 DNA: TGTGCCCATATGTCTGGGGATACAGATACGCAGTATTTT.

The CDR3 sequence is CASSPRGRQGRGYEQYF. The CDR3 nucleotides read TGTGCCAGCAGTCCCCGGGGGAGACAGGGACGGGGGTACGAGCAGTACTTC. The rearrangement joins TRBV5-4 to TRBJ2-7, with a weak D call TRBD1 (7 bases). Germline-derived CDR1 and CDR2 are SGHNT and YYREEE (reference sequence). Deletions cut 5 bases from V and 4 bases from J, with 25 bases between. CDR3 size: 17 residues.